The present T cell receptor (beta chain) was sequenced within a study of monozygotic twins with inflammatory bowel disease. The germline CDR1 and CDR2 sequences are DFQATT and SNEGSKA (reference sequence). The CDR3 totals 13 residues. Of note for this clonotype: Antigen: not known.

Study findings and constraints: The co-twins with IBD showed lower TCRbeta diversity (inverse Simpson) than their healthy siblings. Individual T cell subtypes were not distinguishable.

Following a re-call of the 5' RACE reads, TCRdb has one entry per CDR3 protein and lacks DNA. This sample contains 150,000 to 200,000 distinct CDR3 sequences. The origin of this receptor is a human donor with ulcerative colitis or Crohn's disease, or a healthy co-twin of an affected twin (not recorded which). What was sequenced was blood. The V and J genes are TRBV20-1 and TRBJ2-7; TCRdb lists TRBD1, though no DNA is available to test this call. The CDR3 here is CSAPGLPTYEQYF.